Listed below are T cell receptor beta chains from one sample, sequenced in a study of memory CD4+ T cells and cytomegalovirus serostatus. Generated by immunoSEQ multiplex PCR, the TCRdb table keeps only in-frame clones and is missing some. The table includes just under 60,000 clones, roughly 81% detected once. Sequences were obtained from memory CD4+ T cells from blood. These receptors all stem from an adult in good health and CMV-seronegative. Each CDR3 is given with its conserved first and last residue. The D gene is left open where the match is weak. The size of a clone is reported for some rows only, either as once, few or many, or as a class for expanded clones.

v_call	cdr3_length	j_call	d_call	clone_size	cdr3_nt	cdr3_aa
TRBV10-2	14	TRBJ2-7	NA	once	TGCGCCAGCAGGACGGCAGGGCCGTCCTACGAGCAGTACTTC	CASRTAGPSYEQYF
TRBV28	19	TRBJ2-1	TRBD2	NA	TGTGCCAGCAGTTTAGCTTGGAACCTAGCTAGCGGGAGAACCCATGAGCAGTTCTTC	CASSLAWNLASGRTHEQFF
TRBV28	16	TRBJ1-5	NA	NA	TGTGCCAGCAGCCCCCCGCCAGGGGCGAAGAGACAGCCCCAGCATTTT	CASSPPPGAKRQPQHF
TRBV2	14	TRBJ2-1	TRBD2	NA	TGTGCCAGCAGTGTTACAGCGGGAGGGCTCGAGCAGTTCTTC	CASSVTAGGLEQFF
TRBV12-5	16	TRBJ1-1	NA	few	TGTGCTAGTGGTTCGGAGGGGACAAAGAGGAACACTGAAGCTTTCTTT	CASGSEGTKRNTEAFF
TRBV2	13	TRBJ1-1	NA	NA	TGTGCCAGCAGTGAAAATTCGAACACTGAAGCTTTCTTT	CASSENSNTEAFF
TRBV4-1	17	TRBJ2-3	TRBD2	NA	TGCGCCAGCAGCCAACGTAGGAGCGGGAGGGTCACAGATACGCAGTATTTT	CASSQRRSGRVTDTQYF
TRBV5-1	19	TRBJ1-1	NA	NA	TGCGCCAGCAGCTTTGGCTCAGGGGCCGGCCCCCTAAAGAACACTGAAGCTTTCTTT	CASSFGSGAGPLKNTEAFF
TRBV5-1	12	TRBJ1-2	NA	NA	TGCGCCAGCAGCTTAACAGGGTTTGGCTACACCTTC	CASSLTGFGYTF
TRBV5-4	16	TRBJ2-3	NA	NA	TGTGCCAGCAGCTTGGCCAACAGGCAGAGCACAGATACGCAGTATTTT	CASSLANRQSTDTQYF
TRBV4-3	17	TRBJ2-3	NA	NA	TGCGCCAGCAGCCAAGATGCGGCTAGCGCCCCTGAGGATACGCAGTATTTT	CASSQDAASAPEDTQYF
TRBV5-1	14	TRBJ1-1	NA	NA	TGCGCCAGCAGCCGCTTAGGACGGAACACTGAAGCTTTCTTT	CASSRLGRNTEAFF
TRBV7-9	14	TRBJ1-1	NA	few	TGTGCCAGCAGCTCCCTTATAAGTTGGCCTGAAGCTTTCTTT	CASSSLISWPEAFF
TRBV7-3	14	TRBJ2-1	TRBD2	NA	TGTGCCAGCAGCTTCAGCGGGAGCCAAAGCGAGCAGTTCTTC	CASSFSGSQSEQFF
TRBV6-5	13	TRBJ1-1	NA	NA	TGTGCCAGCAGTTACGGACAGTGGACTGAAGCTTTCTTT	CASSYGQWTEAFF
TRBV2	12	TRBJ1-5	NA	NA	TGTGCCAGCAGTGGGGGGGATCAGCCCCAGCATTTT	CASSGGDQPQHF
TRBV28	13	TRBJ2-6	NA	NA	TGTGCCACCCACACTACTGGGGCCAACGTCCTGACTTTC	CATHTTGANVLTF
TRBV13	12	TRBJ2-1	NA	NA	TGTGCCAGCAGCCCATCGTTTGGGGGGCAGTTCTTC	CASSPSFGGQFF
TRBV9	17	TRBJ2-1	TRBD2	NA	TGTGCCAGCAGCGTAGGAGCCGGGACTAGCGGGAACAATGAGCAGTTCTTC	CASSVGAGTSGNNEQFF
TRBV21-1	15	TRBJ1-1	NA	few	TGTGCCAGCAGCAACTGGGGGGGTCGGGGGACTGAAGCTTTCTTT	CASSNWGGRGTEAFF
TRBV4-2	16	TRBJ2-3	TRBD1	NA	TGTGCCAGCAGCCCCGGGGACAGGGATGGCACAGATACGCAGTATTTT	CASSPGDRDGTDTQYF
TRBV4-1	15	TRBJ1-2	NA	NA	TGCGCCAGCAGCCCAATCACCCGAAAGACCTATGGCTACACCTTC	CASSPITRKTYGYTF
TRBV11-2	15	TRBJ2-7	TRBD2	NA	TGTGCCAGCAGAGTATCTAGCGGGAGTTTCAACGAGCAGTACTTC	CASRVSSGSFNEQYF
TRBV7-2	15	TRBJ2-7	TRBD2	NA	TGTGCCAGCAGCCTAGGAGGCGGGTGGGGGGGTGAGCAGTACTTC	CASSLGGGWGGEQYF
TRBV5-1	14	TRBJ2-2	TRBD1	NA	TGCGCCAGCAGCCCCCGGACAGGGGCCGGGGAGCTGTTTTTT	CASSPRTGAGELFF
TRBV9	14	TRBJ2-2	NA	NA	TGTGCCAGCAGCGTAGCTGGGGATCCCGGGGAGCTGTTTTTT	CASSVAGDPGELFF